The T cell receptor beta chain under discussion was sequenced for a study of response to subunit inactivated influenza vaccine. TCRdb re-analysed the RT-PCR reads in MiXCR, keeping a single row per CDR3 protein. Of about 620,000 distinct CDR3 sequences in the sample, roughly 10% were seen once. This specimen consisted of PBMCs from blood, obtained on the day of vaccination. The source of this sequence is a man aged 50 to 60 who received an inactivated influenza vaccine.

This CDR3 is CASSRGEGSLYNEQFF. Here the CDR3 DNA reads TGTGCCAGCAGCCGAGGAGAGGGTTCCTTGTACAATGAGCAGTTCTTC. The chain links TRBV7-8 to TRBJ2-1, with a weak D call TRBD2 (5 bases). The length of the CDR3 is 16 residues. V lost 5 bases to trimming and J lost 4 bases, with 18 bases between them. Per the germline V gene, CDR1 is SGHVS and CDR2 is FQNEAQ.